These T cell receptor beta chains were read from a single sample in a study of CD8+CD57+ T cells in acquired aplastic anemia. Each CDR3 protein is one row after TCRdb ran MiXCR on the reads. The sample yields some 200,000 distinct CDR3 sequences, under 55% seen once. The sample consisted of sorted CD4+, CD8+, or CD8+CD57+ T cells (not recorded which) from PBMCs. These receptors were obtained from a human donor with aplastic anemia. Each CDR3 is given without its conserved first and last residue.

TRBV7-9 ASSFSNEQF
TRBV5-4 ASSFRREKDEQY
TRBV12-5 ASGLVTIGEQF
TRBV10-3 AGSTEGRREKLF
TRBV19 ASSINGQGGDTQY
TRBV12-3/TRBV12-4 ASSLYRSSDLGTEAF
TRBV7-9 ASTGGKTQC
TRBV29-1 SALGLAGQKTDTQY
TRBV27 ASKVRLNSPLH
TRBV7-8 ASSSNGWGNQPQH
TRBV2 ASSEELRGQPQH
TRBV11-3 ASSLRGSSGYEQY
TRBV2 ASSEFGGLYGYT
TRBV6-1 ASRLAGQANYGYT
TRBV7-4 ASSFIGGLSYEQY
TRBV2 ASSVEGSGTDTQY
TRBV7-2 ASSSRQAYGYT
TRBV9 ASSVSREANYGYT
TRBV5-1 ASSSEPGSGGGYT
TRBV7-3 ASSLGGTSYNEQF
TRBV11-1 ASSNPTRTSGRAATYEQY
TRBV10-3 AIRGQGGSYNEQF